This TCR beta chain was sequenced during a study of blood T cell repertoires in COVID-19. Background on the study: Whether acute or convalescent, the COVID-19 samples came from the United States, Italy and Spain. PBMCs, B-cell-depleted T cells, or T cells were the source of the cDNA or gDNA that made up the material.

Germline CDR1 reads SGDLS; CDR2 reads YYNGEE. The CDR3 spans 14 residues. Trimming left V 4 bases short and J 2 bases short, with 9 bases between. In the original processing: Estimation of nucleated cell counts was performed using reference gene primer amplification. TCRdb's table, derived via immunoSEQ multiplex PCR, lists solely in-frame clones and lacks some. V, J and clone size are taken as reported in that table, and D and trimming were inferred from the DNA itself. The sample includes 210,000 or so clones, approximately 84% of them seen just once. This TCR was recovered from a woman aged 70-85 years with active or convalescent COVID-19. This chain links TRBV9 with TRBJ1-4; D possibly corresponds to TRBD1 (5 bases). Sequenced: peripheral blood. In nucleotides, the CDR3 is TGTGCCAGCAGCTTCTCAGGGACTAATGAAAAACTGTTTTTT. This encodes CASSFSGTNEKLFF.